This T cell receptor beta chain was sequenced during a study of memory CD4+ T cells and cytomegalovirus serostatus. Findings and caveats of the study: Suggested: most of the CMV-linked TCR signature lies in CD4+ memory cells. Repertoires predicted CMV serostatus with median bootstrapped AUC of roughly 0.95. Each of 60 to 80 CMV-associated TCRbeta sequences occurred in one to five individuals.

TCRdb's copy holds only in-frame clones and misses some; the assay was immunoSEQ multiplex PCR. Of just under 60,000 clones listed, about 81% are singletons. Single viable CD3+CD4+CD8-CD45RO+ cells were sorted as the memory CD4+ T cells. Positive selection with CD4 microbeads enriched total CD4+ T cells. Notes on this clone: Its antigen is as yet unknown.

Trimming shortened V by 2 bases and J by 3 bases, and 11 bases separated the two germline ends. The CDR3 has 15 amino acids. CDR1 and CDR2 from the germline V gene are SGHRS and YFSETQ. This sequence originates from an adult in good health and CMV-seronegative. V usage is TRBV5-1 and J usage is TRBJ2-2; a weak D match, TRBD1 (5 bases). Specimen: memory CD4+ T cells from blood. The CDR3 DNA is TGCGCCAGCAGCTTCCTCCCAGGGTACACCGGGGAGCTGTTTTTT. Translated, it gives CASSFLPGYTGELFF. The variable domain in full, completed from reference TRBV5-1 and TRBJ2-2, reads KAGVTQTPRYLIKTRGQQVTLSCSPISGHRSVSWYQQTPGQGLQFLFEYFSETQRNKGNFPGRFSGRQFSNSRSEMNVSTLELGDSALYLCASSFLPGYTGELFFGEGSRLTVL.